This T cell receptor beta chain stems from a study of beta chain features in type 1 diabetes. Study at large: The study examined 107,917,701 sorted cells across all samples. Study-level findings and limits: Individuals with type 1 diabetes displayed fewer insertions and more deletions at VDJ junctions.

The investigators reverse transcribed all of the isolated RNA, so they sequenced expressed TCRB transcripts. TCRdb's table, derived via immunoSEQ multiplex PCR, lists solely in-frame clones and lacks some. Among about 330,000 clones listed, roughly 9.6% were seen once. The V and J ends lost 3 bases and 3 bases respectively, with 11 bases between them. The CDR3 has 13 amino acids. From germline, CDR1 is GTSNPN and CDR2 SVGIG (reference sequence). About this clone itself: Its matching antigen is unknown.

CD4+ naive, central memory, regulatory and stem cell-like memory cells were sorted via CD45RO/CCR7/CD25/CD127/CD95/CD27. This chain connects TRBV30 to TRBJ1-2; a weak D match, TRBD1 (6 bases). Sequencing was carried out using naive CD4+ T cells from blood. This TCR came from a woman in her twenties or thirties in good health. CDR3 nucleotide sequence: TGTGCCTGGAGCCCGGGACATCACTATGGCTACACCTTC. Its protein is CAWSPGHHYGYTF.